The text below deals with one T cell receptor beta chain. Its antigen remains unidentified. CD45RO-negative cells were positively selected for CCR7, leaving out terminally differentiated effector memory CD45RA+ cells. Several immunoSEQ plates held equal portions of the genomic DNA taken from each subset. Measured with immunoSEQ multiplex PCR; TCRdb has only the in-frame clones, and not every one. The data show some 2 million clones, with about 95% seen just once and 1.2% held by the top ten. The sample comes from a study of shared clonotypes between healthy human individuals. Study-wide results and limits: Some naive CD4 clonotypes, roughly 4.7%, turned up in common across four donors. Having only a few donors restricted how much genetic and exposure-history diversity was captured. Sampling covered blood only; tissue repertoires likely differ.

Trimming at V came to 6 bases and at J to 6 bases, leaving 8 bases not matched to a gene. This CDR3 has 14 amino acids. Germline CDR1 and CDR2: MNHEY and SMNVEV (reference sequence). The chain joins TRBV27 to TRBJ2-3, with 8 bases fitting TRBD2. This TCR was recovered from a man between 18 and 29 years old in good health. The source material was naive CD8+ T cells sorted from blood. The CDR3 sequence: CASRFGGAWDTQYF. The CDR3 DNA is TGTGCCAGCAGGTTCGGGGGGGCCTGGGATACGCAGTATTTT.